The text below deals with one T cell receptor beta chain. Autologous stem cell transplantation was followed by relapse in every patient, and brentuximab vedotin exposure varied. Per germline, CDR1 SGHAT and CDR2 FQNNGV. The length of the CDR3 is 16 residues. The ends were cut back, 1 base at V and 2 bases at J, with 13 bases in the middle. This sample is drawn from a study of PD-1 blockade in classical Hodgkin lymphoma. Clones were read by immunoSEQ multiplex PCR, and TCRdb kept only the in-frame ones, dropping some. Counted here are around 25,000 clones, roughly 86% occurring once; the ten biggest clones make up around 10%.

The chain joins TRBV11-2 to TRBJ2-3; D is unresolved. The specimen comprised peripheral blood mononuclear cells (PBMCs), sampled before the second cycle of nivolumab. The origin of this receptor is a human donor with classical Hodgkin lymphoma. CDR3 in DNA: TGTGCCAGCAGCTTAGTGGGTCTGGGGAACACAGATACGCAGTATTTT. The encoded protein is CASSLVGLGNTDTQYF. Using reference TRBV11-2 and TRBJ2-3 for the parts outside the CDR3, the full variable domain is EAGVAQSPRYKIIEKRQSVAFWCNPISGHATLYWYQQILGQGPKLLIQFQNNGVVDDSQLPKDRFSAERLKGVDSTLKIQPAKLEDSAVYLCASSLVGLGNTDTQYFGPGTRLTVL.